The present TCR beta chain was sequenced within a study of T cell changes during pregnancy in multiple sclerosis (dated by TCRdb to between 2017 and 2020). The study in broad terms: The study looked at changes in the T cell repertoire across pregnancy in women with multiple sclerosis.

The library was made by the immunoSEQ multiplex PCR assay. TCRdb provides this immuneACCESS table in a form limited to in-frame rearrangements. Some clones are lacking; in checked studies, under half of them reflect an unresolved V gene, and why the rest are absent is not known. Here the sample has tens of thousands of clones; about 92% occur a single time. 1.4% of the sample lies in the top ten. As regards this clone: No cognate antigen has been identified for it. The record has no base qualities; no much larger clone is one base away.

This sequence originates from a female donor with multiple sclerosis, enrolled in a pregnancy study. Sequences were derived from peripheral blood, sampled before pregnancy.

The nucleotide sequence reads as follows: TGTGCCAGCAGCCGTTTCCAGGACAATGAGCAGTTCTTC. This codes for CASSRFQDNEQFF. The rearrangement joined TRBV6-4 to TRBJ2-1, with the D gene too uncertain to name. CDR1 and CDR2, per the germline V gene, are MRHNA and SNTAGT. Relative to germline, V is 6 bases shorter and J is 5 bases shorter, with 11 bases between their ends. The CDR3 runs 13 amino acids, cysteine and phenylalanine included. Only the CDR3 portion is preserved as DNA: 39 bases, with reading frame beginning at the first base.